These 4 T cell receptor beta chains share one sample of origin, sequenced in a study of T cells after yellow fever vaccination. TCRdb reprocessed the 5' RACE reads via MiXCR and lists one record per CDR3 protein. The sample lists approximately 610,000 distinct CDR3 sequences; around 16% were seen once. The sample here was PBMCs, taken more than 4 days after the first yellow fever vaccination. The receptors here all came from a man younger than 30 who received the YFV17D yellow fever vaccine.

This clonotype was seen only a few times. This chain joins TRBV30 and TRBJ1-2; a possible D gene is TRBD1 (5 bases). Between the trimmed V and J ends, which lost 7 bases and 7 bases, there was a span of 13 bases. CDR3 length equals 11 residues. Germline lookup yields CDR1 GTSNPN and CDR2 SVGIG (reference sequence). The CDR3 coding sequence is TGTGCCTCCCTGCAAAGGGGTGGCTACACCTTC. Translation gives CASLQRGGYTF. The whole variable domain, filled in from reference TRBV30 and TRBJ1-2, reads SQTIHQWPATLVQPVGSPLSLECTVEGTSNPNLYWYRQAAGRGLQLLFYSVGIGQISSEVPQNLSASRPQDRQFILSSKKLLLSDSGFYLCASLQRGGYTFGSGTRLTVV.

The CDR3: CATKASGGLYNEQFF. CDR3 nucleotides: TGTGCCACCAAGGCTAGCGGGGGGCTTTACAATGAGCAGTTCTTC. This chain links TRBV27 with TRBJ2-1; 11 bases match TRBD2. Germline CDR1 is MNHEY and CDR2 is SMNVEV (reference sequence). This CDR3 is 15 amino acids long. V lost 10 bases and J lost 4; bases outside the gene matches: 9.

This clonotype was seen at least ten times. The chain employs TRBV11-2 and TRBJ2-3; 10 nucleotides line up with TRBD1. V was clipped by 5 bases and J by 3 bases; unmatched bases: 8. The germline gives CDR1 SGHAT, CDR2 FQNNGV. This CDR3 is 16 amino acids long. CDR3 DNA sequence: TGTGCCAGCAGCAAGACCCGGGACAGGGGAACAGATACGCAGTATTTT. Translating it yields CASSKTRDRGTDTQYF.

This sequence joins TRBV13 and TRBJ1-1; D not certain. The CDR3 extends over 13 amino acids. CDR1 is PRHDT and CDR2 is FYEKMQ in the germline V gene (reference sequence). The V and J ends lost 5 bases and 7 bases respectively, with 14 bases between them. CDR3 sequence reads: CASSLPAGNEAFF. The CDR3 nucleotides are TGTGCCAGCAGCCTTCCCGCCGGGAATGAAGCTTTCTTT. The full variable domain, in which reference TRBV13 and TRBJ1-1 provide the parts outside the CDR3, is AAGVIQSPRHLIKEKRETATLKCYPIPRHDTVYWYQQGPGQDPQFLISFYEKMQSDKGSIPDRFSAQQFSDYHSELNMSSLELGDSALYFCASSLPAGNEAFFGQGTRLTVV.